A single sample is the source of the 15 T cell receptor beta chains below, sequenced in a study of blood T cell repertoires in COVID-19. Data came from immunoSEQ multiplex PCR; TCRdb stores just in-frame clones and leaves some out. Of more than 200,000 clones listed, about nine tenths are singletons. The specimen sequenced was peripheral blood. These receptors all stem from a man between 70 and 80 years old with acute or convalescent COVID-19.

J is TRBJ1-2 and V is TRBV20-1, with TRBD1 identical over 7 bases. CDR1 DFQATT and CDR2 SNEGSKA come from the germline V gene (reference sequence). This CDR3 spans 11 amino acids. The trim removed 4 bases at V and 4 bases at J, leaving 0 bases unmatched. CDR3 coding DNA: TGCAGTGCTACAGGGGGCTATGGCTACACCTTC. Translation gives CSATGGYGYTF.

The chain joins TRBV10-3 to TRBJ2-5; D possibly corresponds to TRBD1 (6 bases). Trimming left V 0 bases short and J 5 bases short, with 13 bases between. Germline loops: CDR1 ENHRY, CDR2 SYGVKD. The CDR3 has 15 residues. CDR3 nucleotides: TGTGCCATCAGTGAGTCTCAGGGGATTTCGGAGACCCAGTACTTC. Amino acids: CAISESQGISETQYF.

Regarding this clone: Other DNA sequences of this sample code for an identical CDR3. V usage is TRBV3-1 (or the pseudogene TRBV3-2) and J usage is TRBJ1-1; no clear D. Looked up from germline, CDR1 is LGHDT and CDR2 is YNNKEL (reference sequence). Trimming shortened V by 2 bases and J by 1 base, and 8 bases separated the two germline ends. The CDR3 loop spans 14 amino acids. CDR3 in amino acids: CASSQPGPNTEAFF. The CDR3 DNA follows: TGTGCCAGCAGCCAACCGGGTCCGAACACTGAAGCTTTCTTT.

CDR3 bases: TGTGCCAGTACCCCGGGACAGGGGGCTTATAACTATGGCTACACCTTC. Its protein is CASTPGQGAYNYGYTF. The chain carries TRBV19 and TRBJ1-2; the match to TRBD1 covers 12 bases. Germline loops: CDR1 LNHDA, CDR2 SQIVND (reference sequence). There are 16 residues in the CDR3. V lost 7 bases and J lost 1; bases outside the gene matches: 7.

The rearrangement joins TRBV7-9 to TRBJ2-1; 7 bases align to TRBD2. This CDR3 region has 16 residues. Germline values: CDR1 SEHNR, CDR2 FQNEAQ (reference sequence). V was pared by 6 bases and J by 6 bases, with 14 bases of the junction left unmatched. Here the CDR3 DNA reads TGTGCCAGCAGAGATTGGGGCCTAGCGGCCGTCAATGAGCAGTTCTTC. Encoded protein: CASRDWGLAAVNEQFF.

This clone was recorded once. The gene calls are TRBV18 and TRBJ1-5; 8 bases are a match to TRBD1. Germline values: CDR1 KGHSH, CDR2 LQKENI. The ends lost 3 bases at V and 6 bases at J; junction bases unmatched: 10. The CDR3 sequence is 16 residues long. In DNA, the CDR3 is TGTGCCAGCTCACCTGCCGGGACAGGAATAGGTCAGCCCCAGCATTTT. This encodes CASSPAGTGIGQPQHF.

The chain carries TRBV5-1 and TRBJ1-2, with 9 bases aligning to TRBD1. This CDR3 contains 13 residues. Germline CDR1 reads SGHRS; CDR2 reads YFSETQ. Losses at the gene ends were 3 bases for V and 4 bases for J; bases not matched to a gene: 1. CDR3 loop: CASSSGQGYGYTF. CDR3 bases: TGCGCCAGCAGCTCGGGACAGGGCTATGGCTACACCTTC.

The chain couples TRBV29-1 to TRBJ2-1; D gene ambiguous. The germline V gene encodes CDR1 SQVTM and CDR2 ANQGSEA. V was clipped by 7 bases and J by 10 bases, with 14 bases between them. CDR3 length: 11 amino acids. CDR3 protein: CSASWPLEQFF. CDR3 bases: TGCAGCGCATCGTGGCCCTTAGAGCAGTTCTTC.

CDR3 loop: CASSQGQRNTGELFF. In DNA, the CDR3 is TGTGCCAGCAGCCAGGGACAGAGGAACACCGGGGAGCTGTTTTTT. This chain connects TRBV14 to TRBJ2-2; 7 bases agree with TRBD1. With V trimmed by 3 bases and J by 1 base, 2 bases remained unmatched. The CDR3 is 15 amino acids. Germline lookup yields CDR1 SGHDN and CDR2 FVKESK. The complete variable domain, with remaining parts taken from reference TRBV14 and TRBJ2-2, reads EAGVTQFPSHSVIEKGQTVTLRCDPISGHDNLYWYRRVMGKEIKFLLHFVKESKQDESGMPNNRFLAERTGGTYSTLKVQPAELEDSGVYFCASSQGQRNTGELFFGEGSRLTVL.

This clone was seen only once. The rearrangement links TRBV10-3 to TRBJ2-7; TRBD1 is a possible D gene (6 bases). V lost 10 bases and J 6 bases, leaving 22 bases between the germline ends. The CDR3 consists of 14 residues. Per germline, CDR1 ENHRY and CDR2 SYGVKD. The CDR3 coding sequence is TGTGCCACGACCCCGAGTACAGGGATGTTCGAGCAGTACTTC. Its translation is CATTPSTGMFEQYF.

The CDR3 DNA follows: TGTGCCAGCAGCTTGTACAGGGGAAACGACGAGCAGTACTTC. Protein sequence: CASSLYRGNDEQYF. The chain recombines TRBV11-2 with TRBJ2-7; 7 bases match TRBD1. Germline CDR1 is SGHAT and CDR2 is FQNNGV. The length of the CDR3 is 14 residues. Germline trimming cut 3 bases from V and 5 bases from J; bases unmatched to any gene: 7.

The J gene is TRBJ2-7, the V gene TRBV5-1; 8 nucleotides agree with TRBD1. Germline CDR1 and CDR2: SGHRS and YFSETQ. The CDR3 length is 15 residues. With V trimmed by 4 bases and J by 1 base, 7 bases remained unmatched. Here the CDR3 reads CASSPGTGFSYEQYF. The DNA of the CDR3 is TGCGCCAGCAGCCCGGGGACAGGATTTTCCTACGAGCAGTACTTC.

The chain has TRBV28 and TRBJ1-5; TRBD1 matches at 7 bases. CDR1 and CDR2 (germline): MDHEN, SYDVKM. This CDR3 is 16 amino acids long. The V segment lost 6 bases and the J segment 6 bases; nucleotides outside the gene matches: 14. In DNA, the CDR3 is TGTGCCAGCAGGACCGCAGGGGGTTTGGTTGGTCAGCCCCAGCATTTT. Protein sequence: CASRTAGGLVGQPQHF.

As for this clone: The sample contains more than one DNA sequence encoding this CDR3. This chain connects TRBV3-1 (or the pseudogene TRBV3-2) to TRBJ2-1; 8 positions match TRBD2. CDR3 size: 13 residues. V lost 3 bases, J lost 10 bases, and 5 bases stayed unmatched. CDR1 and CDR2 (germline): LGHDT, YNNKEL (reference sequence). The CDR3 DNA reads as TGTGCCAGCAGCCAGGTTTCTAGCGGGGAGCAGTTCTTC. Its translation: CASSQVSSGEQFF.

The chain employs TRBV27 and TRBJ2-3; the D gene is possibly TRBD1 (6 bases). Germline CDR1 and CDR2: MNHEY and SMNVEV (reference sequence). V lost 5 bases and J lost 2, with 14 bases in between. The CDR3 extends over 15 amino acids. The CDR3 region is CASSTPRDTTDTQYF. CDR3 coding DNA: TGTGCCAGCAGTACCCCCAGGGACACCACAGATACGCAGTATTTT.